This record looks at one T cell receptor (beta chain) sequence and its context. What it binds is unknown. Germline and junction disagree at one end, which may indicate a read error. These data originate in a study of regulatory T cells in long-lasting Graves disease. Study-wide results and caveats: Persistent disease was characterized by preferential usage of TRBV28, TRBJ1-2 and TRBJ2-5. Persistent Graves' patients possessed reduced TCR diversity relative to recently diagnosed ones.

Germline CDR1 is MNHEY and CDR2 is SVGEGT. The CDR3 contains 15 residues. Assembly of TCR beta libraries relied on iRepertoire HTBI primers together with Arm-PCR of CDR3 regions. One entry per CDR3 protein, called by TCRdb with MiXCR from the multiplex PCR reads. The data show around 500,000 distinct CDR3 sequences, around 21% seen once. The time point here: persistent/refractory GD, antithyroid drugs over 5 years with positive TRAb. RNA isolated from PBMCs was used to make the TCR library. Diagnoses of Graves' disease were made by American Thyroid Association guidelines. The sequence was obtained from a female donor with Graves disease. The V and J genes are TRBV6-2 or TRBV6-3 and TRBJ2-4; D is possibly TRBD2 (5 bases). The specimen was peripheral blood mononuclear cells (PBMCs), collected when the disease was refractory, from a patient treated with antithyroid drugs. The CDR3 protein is CASSDSRGRKNIQYF. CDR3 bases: TGTGCCAGCAGTGACTCGAGAGGGCGCAAAAACATTCAGTACTTC.